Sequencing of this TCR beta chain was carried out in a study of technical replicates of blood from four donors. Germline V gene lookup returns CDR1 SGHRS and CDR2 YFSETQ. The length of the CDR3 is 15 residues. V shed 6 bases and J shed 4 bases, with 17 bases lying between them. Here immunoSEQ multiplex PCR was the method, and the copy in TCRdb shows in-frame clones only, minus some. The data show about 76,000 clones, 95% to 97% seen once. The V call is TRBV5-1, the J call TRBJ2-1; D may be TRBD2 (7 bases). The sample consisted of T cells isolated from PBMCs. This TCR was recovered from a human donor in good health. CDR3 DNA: TGCGCCAGCACCGTTGGGGGGGCCGGGTACAATGAGCAGTTCTTC. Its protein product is CASTVGGAGYNEQFF.